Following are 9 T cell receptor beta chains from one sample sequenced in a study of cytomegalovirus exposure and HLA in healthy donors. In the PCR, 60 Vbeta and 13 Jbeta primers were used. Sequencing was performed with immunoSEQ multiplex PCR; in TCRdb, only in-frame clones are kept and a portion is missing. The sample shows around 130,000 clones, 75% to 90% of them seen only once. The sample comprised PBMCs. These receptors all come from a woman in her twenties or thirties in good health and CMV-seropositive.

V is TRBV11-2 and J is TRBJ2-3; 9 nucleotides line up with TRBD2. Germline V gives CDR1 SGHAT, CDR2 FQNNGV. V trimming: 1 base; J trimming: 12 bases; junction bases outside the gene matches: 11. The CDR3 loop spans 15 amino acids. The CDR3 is CASSLGYGSGGQQYF. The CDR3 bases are TGTGCCAGCAGCTTAGGATATGGTAGCGGGGGACAACAGTATTTT.

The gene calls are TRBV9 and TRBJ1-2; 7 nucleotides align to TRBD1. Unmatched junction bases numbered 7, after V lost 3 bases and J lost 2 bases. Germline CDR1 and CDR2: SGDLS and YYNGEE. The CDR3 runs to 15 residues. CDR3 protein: CASSAGTGANYGYTF. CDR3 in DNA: TGTGCCAGCAGCGCGGGTACAGGGGCGAACTATGGCTACACCTTC.

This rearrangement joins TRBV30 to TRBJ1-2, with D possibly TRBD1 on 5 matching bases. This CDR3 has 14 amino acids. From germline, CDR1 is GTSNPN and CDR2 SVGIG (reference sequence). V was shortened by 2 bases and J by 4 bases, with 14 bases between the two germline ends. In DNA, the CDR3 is TGTGCCTGGAGTAGAACAGGATTGAGCTATGGCTACACCTTC. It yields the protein CAWSRTGLSYGYTF.

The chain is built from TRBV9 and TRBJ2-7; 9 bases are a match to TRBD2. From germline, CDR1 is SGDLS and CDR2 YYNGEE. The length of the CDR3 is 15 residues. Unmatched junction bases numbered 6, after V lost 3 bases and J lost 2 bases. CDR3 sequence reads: CASSESSGTPYEQYF. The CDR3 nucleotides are TGTGCCAGCAGCGAGTCTAGCGGGACCCCCTACGAGCAGTACTTC.

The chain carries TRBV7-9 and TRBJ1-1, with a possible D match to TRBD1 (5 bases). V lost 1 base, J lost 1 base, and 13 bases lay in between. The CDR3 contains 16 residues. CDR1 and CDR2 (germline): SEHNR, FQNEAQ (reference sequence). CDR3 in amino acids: CASSLEGGVQNTEAFF. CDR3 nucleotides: TGTGCCAGCAGCTTAGAGGGAGGGGTCCAGAACACTGAAGCTTTCTTT.

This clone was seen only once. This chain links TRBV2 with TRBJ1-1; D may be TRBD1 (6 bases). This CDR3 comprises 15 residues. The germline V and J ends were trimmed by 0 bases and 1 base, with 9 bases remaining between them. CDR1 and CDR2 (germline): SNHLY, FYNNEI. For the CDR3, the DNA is TGTGCCAGCAGTGAAGCCGGGACACCGAACACTGAAGCTTTCTTT. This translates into CASSEAGTPNTEAFF.

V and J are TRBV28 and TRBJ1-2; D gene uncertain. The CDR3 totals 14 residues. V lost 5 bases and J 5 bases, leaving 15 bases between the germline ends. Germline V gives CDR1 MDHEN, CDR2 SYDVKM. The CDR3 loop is CASSIVRRIYGYTF. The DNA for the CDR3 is TGTGCCAGCAGTATAGTCAGGAGGATTTATGGCTACACCTTC.

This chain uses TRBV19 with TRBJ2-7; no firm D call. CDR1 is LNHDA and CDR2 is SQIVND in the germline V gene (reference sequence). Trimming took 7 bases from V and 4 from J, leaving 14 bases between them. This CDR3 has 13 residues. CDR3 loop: CASNSLPPYEQYF. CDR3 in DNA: TGTGCCAGTAACTCTCTTCCCCCATACGAGCAGTACTTC. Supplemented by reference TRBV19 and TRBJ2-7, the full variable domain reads DGGITQSPKYLFRKEGQNVTLSCEQNLNHDAMYWYRQDPGQGLRLIYYSQIVNDFQKGDIAEGYSVSREKKESFPLTVTSAQKNPTAFYLCASNSLPPYEQYFGPGTRLTVT.

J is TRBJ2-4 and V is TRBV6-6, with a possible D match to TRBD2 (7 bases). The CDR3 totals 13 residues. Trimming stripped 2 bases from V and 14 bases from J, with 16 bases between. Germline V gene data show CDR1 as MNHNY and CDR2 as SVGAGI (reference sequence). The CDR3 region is CASSYPGEGEKYF. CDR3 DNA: TGTGCCAGCAGTTACCCAGGGGAGGGGGAGAAGTACTTC.